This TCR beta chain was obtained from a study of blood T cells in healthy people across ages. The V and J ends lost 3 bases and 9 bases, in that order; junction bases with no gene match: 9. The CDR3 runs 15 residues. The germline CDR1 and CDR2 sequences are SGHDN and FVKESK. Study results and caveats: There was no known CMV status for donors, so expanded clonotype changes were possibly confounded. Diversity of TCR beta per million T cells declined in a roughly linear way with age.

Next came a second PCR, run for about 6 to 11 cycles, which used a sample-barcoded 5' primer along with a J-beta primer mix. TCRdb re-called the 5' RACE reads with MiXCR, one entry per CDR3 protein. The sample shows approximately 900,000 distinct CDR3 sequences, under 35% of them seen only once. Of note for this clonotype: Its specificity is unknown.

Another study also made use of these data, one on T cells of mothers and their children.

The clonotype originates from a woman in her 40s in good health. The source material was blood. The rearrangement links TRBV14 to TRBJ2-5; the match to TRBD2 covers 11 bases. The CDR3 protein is CASSHPRGSGGAQYF. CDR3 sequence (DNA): TGTGCCAGCAGCCATCCCCGGGGTAGCGGGGGGGCCCAGTACTTC.